The 5 T cell receptor beta chains presented below share a single source sample, sequenced in a study of T cell responses to AZD1222 COVID-19 vaccine (dated by TCRdb to the early 2020s). The library was generated by the immunoSEQ multiplex PCR assay. TCRdb carries this immuneACCESS record with in-frame sequences only. Its versions omit some clonotypes, under half of them owing to an unresolved V gene in the studies checked, with the rest unexplained. The sample records about 200,000 clones, around 90% of which are singletons. About 3.5% of the sample is held by the ten biggest clonotypes. The time point label on this specimen signifies: about 28 days (+/-7) after the second vaccine dose. The sample's treatment or condition label is to be understood as: meningococcal conjugate vaccine given as trial control. The sample consisted of peripheral blood, taken 28 days after the second dose of the MenACWY control vaccine. These receptors all stem from an adult who received the MenACWY meningococcal vaccine as a control.

The chain combines TRBV7-9 with TRBJ2-1, with 10 positions matching TRBD2. Germline V gives CDR1 SEHNR, CDR2 FQNEAQ (reference sequence). The CDR3 consists of 16 residues. J gave up 9 bases and V 5 bases, and 13 bases lay outside the gene matches. CDR3 DNA: TGTGCCAGCAGCCGGCGCGGGACTAGCGAAGGAGGTGAGCAGTTCTTC. Its translation is CASSRRGTSEGGEQFF.

The chain uses TRBV13 and TRBJ2-2; 10 bases fit TRBD2. The CDR3 loop spans 18 amino acids. The V and J ends lost 5 bases and 3 bases, in that order; junction bases with no gene match: 12. Germline values: CDR1 PRHDT, CDR2 FYEKMQ (reference sequence). CDR3 sequence reads: CASSPPRGLAEHTGELFF. DNA of the CDR3: TGTGCCAGCAGCCCACCCCGCGGACTAGCGGAACACACCGGGGAGCTGTTTTTT.

The rearrangement uses TRBV28 and TRBJ2-6, with 7 bases that match TRBD2. Germline V gene data show CDR1 as MDHEN and CDR2 as SYDVKM. CDR3 length: 17 amino acids. V dropped 7 bases and J dropped 7; count of bases not matched to a gene: 16. The CDR3 DNA sequence: TGTGCCAGCACCCGTTGGCAGGGAGGGGCTGTAGCCAACGTCCTGACTTTC. Translation gives CASTRWQGGAVANVLTF. The whole variable domain, remainder taken from reference TRBV28 and TRBJ2-6, is DVKVTQSSRYLVKRTGEKVFLECVQDMDHENMFWYRQDPGLGLRLIYFSYDVKMKEKGDIPEGYSVSREKKERFSLILESASTNQTSMYLCASTRWQGGAVANVLTFGAGSRLTVL.

The chain has TRBV29-1 and TRBJ2-5, with D possibly called TRBD1 or TRBD2 (5 bases each). V dropped 3 bases and J dropped 4 bases, with 15 bases sitting between them. This CDR3 comprises 14 residues. Germline CDR1 reads SQVTM; CDR2 reads ANQGSEA. The CDR3 here is CSVEEPAGTETQYF. CDR3 coding DNA: TGCAGCGTTGAGGAACCAGCAGGGACAGAGACCCAGTACTTC. Combining the CDR3 with reference TRBV29-1 and TRBJ2-5 gives the whole variable domain SAVISQKPSRDICQRGTSLTIQCQVDSQVTMMFWYRQQPGQSLTLIATANQGSEATYESGFVIDKFPISRPNLTFSTLTVSNMSPEDSSIYLCSVEEPAGTETQYFGPGTRLLVL.

The chain is built from TRBV15 and TRBJ1-5; D unresolved. V was pared by 0 bases and J by 12 bases, with 9 bases between. Germline values: CDR1 LNHNV, CDR2 YYDKDF (reference sequence). CDR3 length: 12 residues. CDR3 nucleotides: TGTGCCACCAGCAGAGATGATGGGTTCCAGCATTTT. Encoded protein: CATSRDDGFQHF.